Sequencing of this TCR beta chain was carried out in a study of post-analysis software for immune sequencing data. In the study overall: There were relapsing-remitting, secondary progressive and progressive-relapsing multiple sclerosis among the disease courses included.

Study results and caveats: The authors found that F measure strongly co-clustered same-batch samples. Higher frequency in patients than in controls was seen for 5 or 6 TRBV segments, with TRBV5-6, TRBV5-1 and TRBV20-1 among them. Controls showed significantly higher normalized Chao1 diversity than did multiple sclerosis patients.

Note on this clonotype: What it binds is not known.

The authors incorporated unique molecular identifiers into the TCR beta cDNA libraries. Each sample of roughly 0.85 to 11 million input T cells yielded around 500,000 cDNA molecules, so each molecule approximated one T cell. TCRdb analysed the PCR reads with MiXCR anew, one entry per CDR3 protein. Of about 770,000 distinct CDR3 sequences in the sample, just over 45% were seen once. Germline CDR1 MNHNS, CDR2 SASEGT. This CDR3 has 14 residues. V was cut by 6 bases and J by 5 bases, with 16 bases left in between. The sequence was collected from a girl aged 10 to 17 with multiple sclerosis. The chain is built from TRBV6-1 and TRBJ2-5; perhaps TRBD2 as D (5 bases). Specimen: blood. The CDR3 region is CASRSLSGGETQYF. DNA for the CDR3: TGTGCCAGCAGGAGTTTATCGGGCGGGGAGACCCAGTACTTC.